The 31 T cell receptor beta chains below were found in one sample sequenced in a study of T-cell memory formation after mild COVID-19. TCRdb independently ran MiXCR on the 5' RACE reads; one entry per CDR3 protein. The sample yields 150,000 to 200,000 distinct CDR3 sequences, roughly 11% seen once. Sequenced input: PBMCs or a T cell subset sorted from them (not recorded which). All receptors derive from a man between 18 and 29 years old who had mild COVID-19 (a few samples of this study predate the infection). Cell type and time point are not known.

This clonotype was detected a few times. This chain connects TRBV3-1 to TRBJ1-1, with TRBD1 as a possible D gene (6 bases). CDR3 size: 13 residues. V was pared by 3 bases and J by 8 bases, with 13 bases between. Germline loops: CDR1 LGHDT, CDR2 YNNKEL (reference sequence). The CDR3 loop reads CASSHLGQPEAFF. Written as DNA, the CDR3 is TGTGCCAGCAGCCACCTCGGACAGCCAGAAGCTTTCTTT.

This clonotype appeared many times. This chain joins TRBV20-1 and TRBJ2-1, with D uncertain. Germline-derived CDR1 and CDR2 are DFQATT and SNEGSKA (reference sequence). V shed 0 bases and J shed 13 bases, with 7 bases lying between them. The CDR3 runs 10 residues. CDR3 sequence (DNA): TGCAGTGCTAGAGATGCCCCACAGTTCTTC. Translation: CSARDAPQFF.

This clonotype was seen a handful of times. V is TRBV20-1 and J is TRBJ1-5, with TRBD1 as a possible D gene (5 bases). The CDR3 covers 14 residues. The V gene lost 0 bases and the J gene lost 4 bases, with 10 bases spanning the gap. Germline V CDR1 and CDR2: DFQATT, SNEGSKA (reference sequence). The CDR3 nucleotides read TGCAGTGCTAGAGATTTTCGGGGGAATCAGCCCCAGCATTTT. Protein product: CSARDFRGNQPQHF.

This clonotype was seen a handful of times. The CDR3 sequence is CSVGGWNTEAFF. The CDR3 region has the DNA TGCAGCGTCGGGGGGTGGAACACTGAAGCTTTCTTT. The chain is built from TRBV29-1 and TRBJ1-1, with D possibly being TRBD1 (5 bases). The CDR3 is 12 amino acids. The V end lost 6 bases, the J end lost 1 base, and 9 bases lay between the germline ends. Germline V gives CDR1 SQVTM, CDR2 ANQGSEA.

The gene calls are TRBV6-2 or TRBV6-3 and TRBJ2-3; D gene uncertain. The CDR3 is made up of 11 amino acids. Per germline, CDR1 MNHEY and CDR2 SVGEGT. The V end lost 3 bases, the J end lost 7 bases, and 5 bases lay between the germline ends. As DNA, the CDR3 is TGTGCCAGCAGTTATGGTCATACGCAGTATTTT. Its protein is CASSYGHTQYF.

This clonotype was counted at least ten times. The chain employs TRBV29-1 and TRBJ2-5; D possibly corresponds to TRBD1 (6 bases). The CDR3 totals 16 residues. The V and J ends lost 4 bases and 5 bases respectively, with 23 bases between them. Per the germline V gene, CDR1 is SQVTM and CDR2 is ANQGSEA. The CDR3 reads CSVVPTTPGTIETQYF. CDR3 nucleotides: TGCAGCGTTGTCCCTACGACCCCTGGGACAATTGAGACCCAGTACTTC. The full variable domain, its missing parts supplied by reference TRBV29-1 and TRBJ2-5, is SAVISQKPSRDICQRGTSLTIQCQVDSQVTMMFWYRQQPGQSLTLIATANQGSEATYESGFVIDKFPISRPNLTFSTLTVSNMSPEDSSIYLCSVVPTTPGTIETQYFGPGTRLLVL.

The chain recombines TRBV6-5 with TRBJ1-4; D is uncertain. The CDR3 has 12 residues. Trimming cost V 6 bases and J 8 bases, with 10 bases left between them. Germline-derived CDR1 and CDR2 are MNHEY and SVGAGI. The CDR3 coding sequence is TGTGCCAGCAGGACGGGCAGGGAAAAACTGTTTTTT. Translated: CASRTGREKLFF.

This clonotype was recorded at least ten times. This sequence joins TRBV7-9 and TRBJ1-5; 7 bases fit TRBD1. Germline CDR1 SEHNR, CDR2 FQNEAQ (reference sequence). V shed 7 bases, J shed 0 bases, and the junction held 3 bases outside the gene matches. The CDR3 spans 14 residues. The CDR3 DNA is TGTGCCAGCACCCAGGGGGGTAGCAATCAGCCCCAGCATTTT. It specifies CASTQGGSNQPQHF.

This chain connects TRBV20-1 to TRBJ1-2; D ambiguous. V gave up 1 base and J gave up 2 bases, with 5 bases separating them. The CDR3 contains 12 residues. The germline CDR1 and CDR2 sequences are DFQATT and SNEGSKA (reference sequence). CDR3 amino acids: CSARVKNYGYTF. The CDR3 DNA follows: TGCAGTGCTAGAGTGAAGAACTATGGCTACACCTTC.

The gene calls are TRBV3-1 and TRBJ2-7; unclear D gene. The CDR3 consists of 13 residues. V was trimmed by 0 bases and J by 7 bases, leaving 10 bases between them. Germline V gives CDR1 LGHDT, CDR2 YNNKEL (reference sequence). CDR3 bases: TGTGCCAGCAGCCAAGATTCTGGTGCAGAGCAGTACTTC. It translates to CASSQDSGAEQYF.

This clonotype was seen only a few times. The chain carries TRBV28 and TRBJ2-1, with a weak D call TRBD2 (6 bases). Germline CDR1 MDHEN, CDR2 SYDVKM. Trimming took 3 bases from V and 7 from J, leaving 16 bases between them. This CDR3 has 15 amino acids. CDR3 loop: CASSFLSGGVNEQFF. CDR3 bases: TGTGCCAGCAGTTTTTTATCCGGGGGTGTTAATGAGCAGTTCTTC.

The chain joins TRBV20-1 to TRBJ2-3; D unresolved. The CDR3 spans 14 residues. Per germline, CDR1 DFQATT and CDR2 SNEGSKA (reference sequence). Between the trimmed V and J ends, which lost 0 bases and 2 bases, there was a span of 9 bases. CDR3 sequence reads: CSARERPFTDTQYF. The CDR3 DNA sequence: TGCAGTGCTAGAGAACGGCCCTTCACAGATACGCAGTATTTT.

CDR3 region: CASSHWIRDLNTGELFF. The CDR3 DNA follows: TGCGCCAGCAGCCATTGGATCAGGGATCTTAACACCGGGGAGCTGTTTTTT. This chain uses TRBV4-3 with TRBJ2-2; perhaps TRBD1 as D (5 bases). V was cut by 3 bases and J by 2 bases, with 16 bases left in between. Germline assignment: CDR1 LGHNA and CDR2 YSLEER. This CDR3 contains 17 residues.

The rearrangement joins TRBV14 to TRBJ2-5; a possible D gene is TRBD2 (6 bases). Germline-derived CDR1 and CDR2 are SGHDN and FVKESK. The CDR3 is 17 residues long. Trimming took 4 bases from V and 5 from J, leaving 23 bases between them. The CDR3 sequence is CASSLRRDPWGRETQYF. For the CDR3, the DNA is TGTGCCAGCAGCCTCCGGAGGGACCCCTGGGGCCGGGAGACCCAGTACTTC.

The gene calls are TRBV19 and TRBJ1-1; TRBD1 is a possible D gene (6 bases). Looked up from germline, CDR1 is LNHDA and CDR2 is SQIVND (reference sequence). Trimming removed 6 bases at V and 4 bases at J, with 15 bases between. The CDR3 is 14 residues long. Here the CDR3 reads CASSLRDRPTEAFF. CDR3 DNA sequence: TGTGCCAGTAGCCTCCGCGACAGGCCCACTGAAGCTTTCTTT.

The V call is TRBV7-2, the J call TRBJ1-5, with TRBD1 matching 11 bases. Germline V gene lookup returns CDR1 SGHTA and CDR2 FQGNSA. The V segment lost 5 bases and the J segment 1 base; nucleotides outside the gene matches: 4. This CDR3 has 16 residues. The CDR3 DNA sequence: TGTGCCAGCAGCGGACAGGGGGCGGCGAGCAATCAGCCCCAGCATTTT. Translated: CASSGQGAASNQPQHF.

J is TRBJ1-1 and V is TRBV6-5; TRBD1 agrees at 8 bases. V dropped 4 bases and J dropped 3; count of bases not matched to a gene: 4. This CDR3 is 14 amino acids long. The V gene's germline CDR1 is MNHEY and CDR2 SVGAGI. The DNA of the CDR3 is TGTGCCAGCAGTTTGTCGGACAGGGACACTGAAGCTTTCTTT. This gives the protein CASSLSDRDTEAFF.

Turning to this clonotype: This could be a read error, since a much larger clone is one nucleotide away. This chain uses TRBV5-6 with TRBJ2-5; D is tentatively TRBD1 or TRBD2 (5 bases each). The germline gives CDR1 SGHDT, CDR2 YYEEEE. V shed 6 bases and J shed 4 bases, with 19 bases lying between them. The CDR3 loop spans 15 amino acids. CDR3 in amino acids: CASIGARDLRETQYF. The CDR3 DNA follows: TGTGCCAGCATCGGGGCTAGAGATCTGAGAGAGACCCAGTACTTC.

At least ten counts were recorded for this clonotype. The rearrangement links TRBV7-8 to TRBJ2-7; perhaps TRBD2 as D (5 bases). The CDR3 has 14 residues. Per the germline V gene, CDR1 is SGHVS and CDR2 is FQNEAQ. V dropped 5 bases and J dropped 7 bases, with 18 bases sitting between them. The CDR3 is CASSLTAASREQYV. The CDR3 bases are TGTGCCAGCAGCCTCACAGCGGCTAGTCGGGAGCAGTACGTC.

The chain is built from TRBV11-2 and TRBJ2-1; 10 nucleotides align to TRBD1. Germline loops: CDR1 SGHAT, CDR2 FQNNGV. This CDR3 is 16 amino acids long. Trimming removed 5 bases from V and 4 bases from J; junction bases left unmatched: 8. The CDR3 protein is CASSTPTGGRYNEQFF. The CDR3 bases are TGTGCCAGCAGCACCCCGACAGGGGGCCGTTACAATGAGCAGTTCTTC.

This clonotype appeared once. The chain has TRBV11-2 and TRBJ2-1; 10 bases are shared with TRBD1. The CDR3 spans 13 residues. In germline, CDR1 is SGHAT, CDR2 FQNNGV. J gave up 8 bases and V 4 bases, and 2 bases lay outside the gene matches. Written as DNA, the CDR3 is TGTGCCAGCAGCTCGACAGGGGGCGATGAGCAGTTCTTC. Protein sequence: CASSSTGGDEQFF.

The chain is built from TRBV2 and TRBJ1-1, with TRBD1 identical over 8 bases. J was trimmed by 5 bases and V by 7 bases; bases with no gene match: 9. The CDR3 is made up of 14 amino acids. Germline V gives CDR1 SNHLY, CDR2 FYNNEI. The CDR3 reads CASMPAGGWTEAFF. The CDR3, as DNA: TGTGCCAGCATGCCCGCAGGGGGCTGGACTGAAGCTTTCTTT.

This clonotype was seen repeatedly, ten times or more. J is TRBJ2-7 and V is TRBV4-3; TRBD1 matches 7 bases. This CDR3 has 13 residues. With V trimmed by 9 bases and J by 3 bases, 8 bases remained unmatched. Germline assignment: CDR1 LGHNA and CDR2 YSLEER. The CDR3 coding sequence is TGCGCCAGTTCCCGGGACAGAGACTACGAGCAGTACTTC. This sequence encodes CASSRDRDYEQYF.

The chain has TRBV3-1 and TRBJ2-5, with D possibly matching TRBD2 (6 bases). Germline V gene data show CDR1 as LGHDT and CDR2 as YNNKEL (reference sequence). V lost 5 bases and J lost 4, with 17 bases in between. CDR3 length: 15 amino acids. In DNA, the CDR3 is TGTGCCAGCAGCGGGGAAAATGTGGGAGGAGAGACCCAGTACTTC. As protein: CASSGENVGGETQYF.

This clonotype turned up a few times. The CDR3 DNA reads as TGCGCCAGCAGCCCCGAAGGCGGTCACTCTACGCAGTATTTT. The encoded protein is CASSPEGGHSTQYF. The chain joins TRBV5-1 to TRBJ2-3; no clear D. V was cut by 4 bases and J by 8 bases, with 17 bases left in between. This CDR3 is 14 amino acids long. Germline V gene data show CDR1 as SGHRS and CDR2 as YFSETQ.

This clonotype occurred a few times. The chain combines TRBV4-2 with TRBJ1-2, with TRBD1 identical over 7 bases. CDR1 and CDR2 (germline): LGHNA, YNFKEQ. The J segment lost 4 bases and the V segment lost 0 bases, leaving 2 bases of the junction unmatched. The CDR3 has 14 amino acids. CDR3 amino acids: CASSQEGQRYGYTF. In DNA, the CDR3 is TGTGCCAGCAGCCAAGAGGGACAGCGCTATGGCTACACCTTC.

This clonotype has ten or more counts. The CDR3 bases are TGTGCCAGCAGCTTGGTGGGGCTGAACACCGGGGAGCTGTTTTTT. Translation gives CASSLVGLNTGELFF. This rearrangement joins TRBV5-5 to TRBJ2-2; D is possibly TRBD1 (5 bases). CDR1 is SGHKS, CDR2 YYEKEE, per germline (reference sequence). The ends were cut back, 0 bases at V and 1 base at J, with 7 bases in the middle. This CDR3 is 15 amino acids long. Supplemented by reference TRBV5-5 and TRBJ2-2, the full variable domain reads DAGVTQSPTHLIKTRGQQVTLRCSPISGHKSVSWYQQVLGQGPQFIFQYYEKEERGRGNFPDRFSARQFPNYSSELNVNALLLGDSALYLCASSLVGLNTGELFFGEGSRLTVL.

The CDR3 nucleotides read TGTGCCAGCAGTTACACCGGGACGCTCGGCTACACCTTC. This encodes CASSYTGTLGYTF. V and J are TRBV6-6 and TRBJ1-2; the D gene is possibly TRBD1 (5 bases). Trimming took off 2 bases at V and 8 bases at J, with 12 bases between the two ends. The germline CDR1 and CDR2 sequences are MNHNY and SVGAGI (reference sequence). The CDR3 runs 13 residues.

The CDR3 DNA reads TGCGCCAGCAGCCAAGGGACACAACGCAGCACAGATACGCAGTATTTT. This translates into CASSQGTQRSTDTQYF. The chain joins TRBV4-3 to TRBJ2-3, with D maybe TRBD1 (5 bases). This CDR3 is built from 16 residues. V lost 1 base, J lost 0 bases, and 11 bases lay in between. Germline values: CDR1 LGHNA, CDR2 YSLEER.

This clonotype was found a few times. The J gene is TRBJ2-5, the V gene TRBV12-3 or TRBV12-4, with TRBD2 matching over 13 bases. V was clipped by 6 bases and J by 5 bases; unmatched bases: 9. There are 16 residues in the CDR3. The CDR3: CASRPGTSGAGETQYF. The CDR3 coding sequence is TGTGCCAGCAGGCCCGGGACTAGCGGGGCCGGGGAGACCCAGTACTTC.

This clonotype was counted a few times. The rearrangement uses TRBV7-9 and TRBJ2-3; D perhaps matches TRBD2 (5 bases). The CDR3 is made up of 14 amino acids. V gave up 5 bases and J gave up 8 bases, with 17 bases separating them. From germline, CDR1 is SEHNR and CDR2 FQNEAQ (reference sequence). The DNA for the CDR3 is TGTGCCAGCAGCCTTGGAGGCCAAATCGCTACGCAGTATTTT. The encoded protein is CASSLGGQIATQYF.